Listed below are T cell receptor beta chains from one sample, sequenced in a study of shared clonotypes between healthy human individuals. Sequenced by immunoSEQ multiplex PCR; TCRdb stores in-frame clones only, minus some. The sample records 1,400,000 or so clones, 98% to 99% being singletons. Sample: naive CD4+ T cells sorted from blood. These receptors all come from a man younger than 40 in good health. Each CDR3 is given with its conserved first and last residue. D genes are given only for firm matches. Expanded clones get a size class; other rows say once, few or many, or leave the size out.

clone size	V gene	J gene	D gene	CDR3 DNA	CDR3 protein
NA	TRBV9	TRBJ1-3	TRBD1	TGTGCCAGCAGCGCACAGGGGACGGGAAACACCATATATTTT	CASSAQGTGNTIYF
NA	TRBV5-1	TRBJ1-2	NA	TGCGCCAGCAGCGGGGGTCAGGGCAACTATGGCTACACCTTC	CASSGGQGNYGYTF
once	TRBV2	TRBJ1-2	NA	TGTGCCAGCAGGGACGACAGCTATGGCTACACCTTC	CASRDDSYGYTF
NA	TRBV2	TRBJ1-3	NA	TGTGCCAGCAGGGAGGATGCTGGAAACACCATATATTTT	CASREDAGNTIYF
NA	TRBV13	TRBJ2-7	NA	TGTGCCAGCAGTTCTGGGCCCACAACAGCCTACGAGCAGTACTTC	CASSSGPTTAYEQYF
NA	TRBV10-3	TRBJ2-1	TRBD1	TGTGCCACTAACAGGGGCGACTTGATTTACAATGAGCAGTTCTTC	CATNRGDLIYNEQFF
NA	TRBV11-2	TRBJ2-3	NA	TGTGCCAGCAGCTCAACCCGGGACCCCCAGTCCGGTACGCAGTATTTT	CASSSTRDPQSGTQYF
NA	TRBV5-1	TRBJ2-2	NA	TGCGCCAGCAGCTTGGCGGTGGGCGGACCCCCGGGCACCGGGGAGCTGTTTTTT	CASSLAVGGPPGTGELFF
NA	TRBV18	TRBJ2-1	NA	TGTGCCAGCTCACCACGGTCAGGTTCCTCCTACAATGAGCAGTTCTTC	CASSPRSGSSYNEQFF
NA	TRBV25-1	TRBJ1-2	NA	TGTGCCAGCAGTGTGACAGCTAACTATGGCTACACCTTC	CASSVTANYGYTF
NA	TRBV7-9	TRBJ2-7	NA	TGTGCCAGCAGCTTCGGGTCTGGACTAAACTACGAGCAGTACTTC	CASSFGSGLNYEQYF
NA	TRBV4-1	TRBJ1-1	TRBD1	TGCGCCAGCAGCCAATCCGGGACAGGGGTCCCTTTCTCCACTGAAGCTTTCTTT	CASSQSGTGVPFSTEAFF
NA	TRBV9	TRBJ2-7	TRBD1	TGTGCCAGCAGCGCGGGACAGGGGGCAGGGTACGAGCAGTACTTC	CASSAGQGAGYEQYF
NA	TRBV6-5	TRBJ1-1	NA	TGTGCCAGCAGTCGGACCCCCACGGGTACTGAAGCTTTCTTT	CASSRTPTGTEAFF
NA	TRBV10-2	TRBJ2-2	TRBD2	TGCGCCAGCAGCGGACTAGCAGATAGCGGGGAGCTGTTTTTT	CASSGLADSGELFF
NA	TRBV5-1	TRBJ2-7	NA	TGCGCCAGCAGCTTGGATGGGCTCGTCTACGAGCAGTACTTC	CASSLDGLVYEQYF
NA	TRBV15	TRBJ2-3	NA	TGTGCCACCAGCAGTCCGGGCCGCACAGATACGCAGTATTTT	CATSSPGRTDTQYF
NA	TRBV4-1	TRBJ1-5	TRBD1	TGCGCCAGCAGCCCCGGACAGGGAAATAGCAATCAGCCCCAGCATTTT	CASSPGQGNSNQPQHF
NA	TRBV5-1	TRBJ1-1	NA	TGCGCCAGCAGCTTCAGCATAACAGGGACTAACACTGAAGCTTTCTTT	CASSFSITGTNTEAFF
NA	TRBV27	TRBJ2-1	TRBD1	TGTGCCAACTGGGGACAGACGTTAACCCGGCATGACAATGAGCAGTTCTTC	CANWGQTLTRHDNEQFF
NA	TRBV15	TRBJ1-5	NA	TGTGCCACCAGCAGACTCCCGGAAAATCAGCCCCAGCATTTT	CATSRLPENQPQHF
NA	TRBV7-2	TRBJ2-7	NA	TGTGCCAGCAGCTTAGGGGGTGCAGGTGGAGGCGAGCAGTACTTC	CASSLGGAGGGEQYF
NA	TRBV7-2	TRBJ2-7	TRBD2	TGTGCCAGCAGCTATAGGGACTATACCTACGAGCAGTACTTC	CASSYRDYTYEQYF
NA	TRBV27	TRBJ2-2	NA	TGTGCCAGCAGACCTTACGACGGAGAGTACACCGGGGAGCTGTTTTTT	CASRPYDGEYTGELFF
NA	TRBV7-9	TRBJ1-5	NA	TGTGCCAGCAGCTTAGAATCCAATCAGCCCCAGCATTTT	CASSLESNQPQHF
once	TRBV5-1	TRBJ2-1	TRBD1	TGCGCCAGCAGCTGGGGAACAGGGGTAGATGAGCAGTTCTTC	CASSWGTGVDEQFF
NA	TRBV29-1	TRBJ1-1	TRBD1	TGCAGCGTTTTCCTAAATACACTAACAGGGGTCGGTGAAGCTTTCTTT	CSVFLNTLTGVGEAFF
once	TRBV5-4	TRBJ2-1	TRBD2	TGTGCCAGCAGCGACACTAGCGGGAGGGCCCCCGAGCAGTTCTTC	CASSDTSGRAPEQFF
NA	TRBV5-1	TRBJ1-3	TRBD1	TGCGCCAGCAGCTCGGGCGGGACAGACTCTGGAAACACCATATATTTT	CASSSGGTDSGNTIYF
NA	TRBV5-5	TRBJ2-1	TRBD1	TGTGCCAGCAGCGGCCAGCCCGGGACAGGATACAATGAGCAGTTCTTC	CASSGQPGTGYNEQFF
once	TRBV27	TRBJ2-1	TRBD1	TGTGCCAGCAGTTTAATCGGACAGGGGGAGCAGTTCTTC	CASSLIGQGEQFF
NA	TRBV28	TRBJ2-1	NA	TGTGCCAGCAGTTTCGGGGGAGGAAATGAGCAGTTCTTC	CASSFGGGNEQFF
NA	TRBV4-1	TRBJ1-2	NA	TGCGCCAGCAGCCACGTCCTCAGAGGGCGCGGGGGCTACACCTTC	CASSHVLRGRGGYTF
NA	TRBV7-9	TRBJ1-1	NA	TGTGCCAGCAGCTTAAAAGGTCCTGGTCTATCGGCTTTCTTT	CASSLKGPGLSAFF
NA	TRBV10-3	TRBJ2-7	NA	TGTGCCATCAGTAGCGCGTTCCATTCTACCTACGAGCAGTACTTC	CAISSAFHSTYEQYF
NA	TRBV27	TRBJ1-2	TRBD1	TGTGCCAGCAGGACAGGGTCGAACTATGGCTACACCTTC	CASRTGSNYGYTF
NA	TRBV7-9	TRBJ2-5	TRBD2	TGTGCCAGCAGCTCGGGACTAGCCGGGGGGGAGACCCAGTACTTC	CASSSGLAGGETQYF
NA	TRBV28	TRBJ1-5	NA	TGTGCCAGCAATGATCCAGGGGATTATCAGCCCCAGCATTTT	CASNDPGDYQPQHF
NA	TRBV5-4	TRBJ2-1	TRBD2	TGTGCCAGCAGCTTAGCTAGCGGGAGCGGTGAGCAGTTCTTC	CASSLASGSGEQFF
NA	TRBV7-8	TRBJ1-1	NA	TGTGCCAGCAGCCCTGTCCGGGGATCGAACACTGAAGCTTTCTTT	CASSPVRGSNTEAFF
NA	TRBV4-1	TRBJ1-4	TRBD1	TGCGCCAGCAGCCGTCCGGGACAGCCGAATGAAAAACTGTTTTTT	CASSRPGQPNEKLFF
NA	TRBV9	TRBJ2-7	NA	TGTGCCAGCAGCGTAGGAGGGACACCTGACTACGAGCAGTACTTC	CASSVGGTPDYEQYF
NA	TRBV5-4	TRBJ1-1	NA	TGTGCCAGCAGCTCCACAGGGTGGGACACTGAAGCTTTCTTT	CASSSTGWDTEAFF
NA	TRBV5-1	TRBJ2-4	NA	TGCGCCAGCAGCTTAGGGGAGAGCATTCAGTACTTC	CASSLGESIQYF
NA	TRBV4-3	TRBJ2-1	NA	TGCGCCAGCAGCCAAGAACCCAGTTTCTTCAATGAGCAGTTCTTC	CASSQEPSFFNEQFF
NA	TRBV18	TRBJ1-2	NA	TGTGCCAGCTCACCAACCACGCCGGCAAATGGTGGCTACACCTTC	CASSPTTPANGGYTF
NA	TRBV5-8	TRBJ1-5	NA	TGTGCCAGCAGTAAAGCTGTGGGACTTAATCAGCCCCAGCATTTT	CASSKAVGLNQPQHF
NA	TRBV27	TRBJ2-7	NA	TGTGCCAGCAACTCCTGGGGGCAGGGGTACGAGCAGTACTTC	CASNSWGQGYEQYF
NA	TRBV6-4	TRBJ2-6	NA	TGTGCCAGCAGTCCGAACTCGGGGGCCAACGTCCTGACTTTC	CASSPNSGANVLTF
NA	TRBV28	TRBJ2-2	NA	TGTGCCAGCAGTTTGTCCGTAACCGGGGAGCTGTTTTTT	CASSLSVTGELFF
once	TRBV7-9	TRBJ2-3	NA	TGTGCCAGCAGGCAAGGCGGAGATACGCAGTATTTT	CASRQGGDTQYF
NA	TRBV5-8	TRBJ1-1	NA	TGTGCCAGCAGGAAGGCTGAGACTGAAGCTTTCTTT	CASRKAETEAFF
NA	TRBV19	TRBJ2-1	TRBD2	TGTGCCATCGGACTAGCGGGAGGGCCCTTCGATGAGCAGTTCTTC	CAIGLAGGPFDEQFF
once	TRBV7-9	TRBJ2-1	NA	TGTGCCAGCAGCCGATTAAACAGGCGCTCCTACAATGAGCAGTTCTTC	CASSRLNRRSYNEQFF